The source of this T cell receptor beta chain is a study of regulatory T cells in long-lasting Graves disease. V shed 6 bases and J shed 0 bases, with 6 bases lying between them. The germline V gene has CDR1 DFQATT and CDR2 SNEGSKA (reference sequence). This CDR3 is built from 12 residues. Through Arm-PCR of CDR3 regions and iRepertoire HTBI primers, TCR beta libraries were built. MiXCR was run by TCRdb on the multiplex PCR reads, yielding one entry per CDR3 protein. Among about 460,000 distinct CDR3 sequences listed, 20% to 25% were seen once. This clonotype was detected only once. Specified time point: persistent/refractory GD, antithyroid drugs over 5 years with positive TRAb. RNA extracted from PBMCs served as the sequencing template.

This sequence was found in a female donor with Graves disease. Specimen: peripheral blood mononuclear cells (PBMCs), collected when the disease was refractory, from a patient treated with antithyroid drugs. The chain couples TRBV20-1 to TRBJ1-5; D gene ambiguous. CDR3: CSARYSNQPQHF. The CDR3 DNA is TGCAGTGCCCGGTATAGCAATCAGCCCCAGCATTTT.